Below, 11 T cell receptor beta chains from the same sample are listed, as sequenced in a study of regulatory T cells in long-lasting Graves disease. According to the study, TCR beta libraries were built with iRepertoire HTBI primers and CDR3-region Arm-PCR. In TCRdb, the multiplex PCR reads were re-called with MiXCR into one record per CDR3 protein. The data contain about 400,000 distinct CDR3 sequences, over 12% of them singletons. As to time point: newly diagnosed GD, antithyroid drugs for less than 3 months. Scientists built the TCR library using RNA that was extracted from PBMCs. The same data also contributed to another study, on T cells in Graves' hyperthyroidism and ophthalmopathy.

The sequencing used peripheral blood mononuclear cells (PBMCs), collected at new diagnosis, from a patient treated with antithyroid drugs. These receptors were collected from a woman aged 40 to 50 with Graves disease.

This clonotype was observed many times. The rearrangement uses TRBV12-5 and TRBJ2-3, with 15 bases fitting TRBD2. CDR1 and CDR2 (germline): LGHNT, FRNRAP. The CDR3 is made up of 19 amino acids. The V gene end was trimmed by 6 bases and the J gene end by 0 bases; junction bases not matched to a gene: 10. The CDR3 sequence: CASGFGLAGGDSSTDTQYF. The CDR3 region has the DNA TGTGCTAGTGGATTCGGACTAGCGGGAGGGGACTCTAGCACAGATACGCAGTATTTT.

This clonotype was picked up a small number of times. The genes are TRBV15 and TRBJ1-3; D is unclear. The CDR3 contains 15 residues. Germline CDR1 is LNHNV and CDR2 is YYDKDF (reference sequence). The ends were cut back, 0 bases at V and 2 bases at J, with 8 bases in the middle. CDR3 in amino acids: CATSRDRQAGNTIYF. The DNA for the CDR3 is TGTGCCACCAGCAGAGATCGACAAGCTGGAAACACCATATATTTT.

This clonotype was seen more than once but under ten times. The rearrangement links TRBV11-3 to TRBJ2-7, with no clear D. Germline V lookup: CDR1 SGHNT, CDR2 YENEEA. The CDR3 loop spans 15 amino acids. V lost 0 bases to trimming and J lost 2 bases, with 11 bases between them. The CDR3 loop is CASSLEATRPYEQYF. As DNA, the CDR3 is TGTGCCAGCAGCTTAGAGGCAACCCGTCCCTACGAGCAGTACTTC.

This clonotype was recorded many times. The CDR3 protein is CASSHRSAETSDTGELFF. CDR3 coding DNA: TGTGCCAGCAGCCATCGGAGCGCGGAGACTAGCGACACCGGGGAGCTGTTTTTT. The rearrangement uses TRBV14 and TRBJ2-2; TRBD2 agrees at 8 bases. The V gene end was trimmed by 3 bases and the J gene end by 3 bases; junction bases not matched to a gene: 12. The CDR3 has 18 amino acids. Germline V gene data show CDR1 as SGHDN and CDR2 as FVKESK.

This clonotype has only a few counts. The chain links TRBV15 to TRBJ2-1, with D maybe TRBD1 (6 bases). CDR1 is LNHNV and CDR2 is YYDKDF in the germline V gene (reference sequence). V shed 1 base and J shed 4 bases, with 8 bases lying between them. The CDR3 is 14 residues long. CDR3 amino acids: CATSRAGQYNEQFF. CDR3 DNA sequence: TGTGCCACCAGCAGAGCTGGACAGTACAATGAGCAGTTCTTC.

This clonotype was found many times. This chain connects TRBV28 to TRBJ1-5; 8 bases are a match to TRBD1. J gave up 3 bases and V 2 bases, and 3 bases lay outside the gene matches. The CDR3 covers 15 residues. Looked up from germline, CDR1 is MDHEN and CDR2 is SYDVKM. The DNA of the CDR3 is TGTGCCAGCAGTTTAAACAGGGGGTACAATCAGCCCCAGCATTTT. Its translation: CASSLNRGYNQPQHF.

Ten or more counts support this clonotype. The CDR3, as DNA: TGTGCCAGCAGTGGGACAGTTATGAACACTGAAGCTTTCTTT. This translates into CASSGTVMNTEAFF. The chain uses TRBV2 and TRBJ1-1, with D perhaps matching TRBD1 (6 bases). CDR1 and CDR2 from the germline V gene are SNHLY and FYNNEI. The V gene lost 4 bases and the J gene lost 0 bases, with 9 bases spanning the gap. The CDR3 sequence is 14 residues long.

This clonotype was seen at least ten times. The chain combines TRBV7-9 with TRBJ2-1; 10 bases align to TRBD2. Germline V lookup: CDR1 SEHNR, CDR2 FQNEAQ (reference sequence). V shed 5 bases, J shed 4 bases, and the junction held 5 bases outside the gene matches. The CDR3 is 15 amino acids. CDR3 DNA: TGTGCCAGCAGCCTTAGCGGGAGGCTATACAATGAGCAGTTCTTC. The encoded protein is CASSLSGRLYNEQFF.

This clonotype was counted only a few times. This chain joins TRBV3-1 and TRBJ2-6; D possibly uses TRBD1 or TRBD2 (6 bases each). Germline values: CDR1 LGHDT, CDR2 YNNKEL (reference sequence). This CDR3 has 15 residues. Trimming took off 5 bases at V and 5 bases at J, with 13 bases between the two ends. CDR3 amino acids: CASSANRDWANVLTF. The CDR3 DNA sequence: TGTGCCAGCAGCGCCAACAGGGACTGGGCCAACGTCCTGACTTTC.

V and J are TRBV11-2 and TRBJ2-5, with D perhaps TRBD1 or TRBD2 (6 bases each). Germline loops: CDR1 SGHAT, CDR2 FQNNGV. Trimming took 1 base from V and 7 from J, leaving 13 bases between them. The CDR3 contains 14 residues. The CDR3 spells CASSLGWGAWTQYF. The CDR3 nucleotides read TGTGCCAGCAGCTTAGGGTGGGGGGCTTGGACCCAGTACTTC.

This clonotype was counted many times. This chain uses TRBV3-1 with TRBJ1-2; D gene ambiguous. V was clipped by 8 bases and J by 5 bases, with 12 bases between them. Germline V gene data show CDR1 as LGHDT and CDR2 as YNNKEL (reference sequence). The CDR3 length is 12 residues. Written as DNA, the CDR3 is TGTGCCAGCGGTCCGGTTGGGTATGGCTACACCTTC. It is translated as CASGPVGYGYTF. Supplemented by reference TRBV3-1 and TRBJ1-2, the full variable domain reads DTAVSQTPKYLVTQMGNDKSIKCEQNLGHDTMYWYKQDSKKFLKIMFSYNNKELIINETVPNRFSPKSPDKAHLNLHINSLELGDSAVYFCASGPVGYGYTFGSGTRLTVV.